What follows is one T cell receptor (beta chain) and its context. Its antigen target is currently unknown. Base quality data are lacking; no much larger clone is found one base away. The V end loses 1 base and the J end loses 3 bases, and a stretch of 21 bases separates them. As encoded in the germline V gene, CDR1 is MGHDK while CDR2 is SYGVNS. The CDR3 runs 18 amino acids, cysteine and phenylalanine included. CDR3 DNA is the only sequence kept; it has 54 bases, read in frame from the first base. This specimen belongs to a study of cytomegalovirus exposure and HLA in healthy donors (dated by TCRdb to the late 2010s). With respect to the entire study: An earlier analysis of several hundred of the donors reported about 250 Gb of sequence data and 100 million to 130 million unique TCR beta sequences from roughly 180 million T cells. Several DR-DQ haplotypes were treated as single units for association and clustering because of strong linkage in the cohort. To study patterns of TCR occurrence, a later analysis re-analyzed previously published TCR beta repertoires from several hundred donors and added high-resolution HLA genotyping. Among the roughly 400 genotyped donors, approximately 76% belonged to the genetic ancestry cluster associated with self-reported Caucasian donors. Donor age, sex, ethnicity and CMV serostatus were compiled together with the repertoire data. An earlier analysis of approximately 500 of the donors applied high-throughput TCR beta sequencing to assess whether each TCR beta V gene segment acted as functional or pseudogenic. In the later analysis, no new phenotypic data were used to find candidate immune exposures; instead, reliance was placed on TCR beta sequences and their occurrence across donors. A later genetic analysis took genome-wide SNP genotypes for 398 of the 666 donors and used that subset as a discovery cohort. All discovery cohort repertoires had been generated on a single sequencing platform. HLA typing included class I and class II loci at four-digit resolution. Besides the first cohort of under 700 subjects, a separate validation cohort made up of 90 to 150 different subjects was used. The study combined high-throughput TCR immunosequencing, statistical association of individual TCRs with disease status, and machine learning to predict cytomegalovirus infection status. The study was designed to test whether signatures of past pathogen exposure could be identified by cataloging public T cell receptors. Among 398 genotyped donors of the cohort, an average of 235,054 unique TCR beta nucleotide sequences were sequenced per donor, roughly 20% of them non-productive. An early release covering 550 to 700 HLA-typed donors comprised approximately 290 gigabases of sequencing data and tens of millions of unique TCR sequences. The study used immunosequencing to profile the T cell repertoires of approximately 640 subjects and linked those repertoires to cytomegalovirus serostatus. Typing coverage differed by locus: A, B, C, DRB1 and DQB1 were typed in about 629-640 donors, DQA1 in approximately 520, DPA1 in approximately 600, and DPB1 in approximately 450. What the authors observed across the whole study: In a later genetic analysis, fewer N-insertions in productive TCRs were reported among donors in an Asian-associated ancestry cluster than the 666-donor mean. Strong co-occurrence of HLA alleles, especially DR and DQ, made assigning TCR associations to individual alleles difficult. Linkage disequilibrium might explain the correlated functional status among segregating V segments, but an unknown experimental factor could not be excluded. A further reported finding was that TCR beta sequences accurately predicted the HLA-A and HLA-B alleles for most subjects in the first cohort. Roughly uniform sequencing depth across donors was assumed in presence/absence analyses, although this assumption may not hold. Only TCR beta chains were sequenced in this cohort, and the absence of alpha or paired-chain data limited detectable features. Because counts were too low, about 18 rarely observed V segments, including chromosome 9 orphons, were excluded from the earlier analysis of several hundred of the donors. In an earlier analysis of some 550 of the donors, most TCR beta V segments were observed in productive rearrangements about 90% or about 30% of the time, broadly matching IMGT annotations. Several of the top co-occurrence clusters appeared to be linked to parvovirus B19, influenza, CMV and Epstein-Barr virus, according to a later analysis. According to a later analysis, TCR association rates differed among HLA loci, with DRB1 alleles showing the most associated TCRs and HLA-C alleles showing the fewest. A cluster of highly shared sequence variants was judged likely to be a technical artifact of the sequencing pipeline. A total of 150 or so TCR beta chains were listed by the study as associated with cytomegalovirus. A later analysis found that most CMV-associated TCR beta chains appeared HLA-restricted, with HLA associations seemingly driven largely by CMV exposure. Because HLA typing was unavailable for some donors at each locus, only the typed subset was used in association tests. Immune exposure information for the cohort was limited to CMV serostatus. In a later analysis, HLA-associated TCR beta chains were found to be more clonally expanded and to have lower generation probabilities than equally common non-associated chains. In a later genetic analysis, a missense DCLRE1C variant was associated with V-gene and J-gene trimming of TCR beta chains, and the association was replicated in an independent cohort. In a later analysis, some 18,000 TCR beta sequences were associated with specific HLA alleles at a false discovery rate of 0.05. Because the 87-base-pair reads could not distinguish some IMGT-functional V segments, including TRBV6-2 and TRBV6-3, those segments were excluded. The authors suggested that the approach could potentially be generalized to other disease states and immunological phenotypes. In both the original and validation cohorts, the classifier was reported to diagnose cytomegalovirus status with high specificity and sensitivity. Three of the identified cytomegalovirus-associated TCR beta chains were confirmed in vitro to be specific for cytomegalovirus antigens. Most TCR sequences were observed very rarely across donors, whereas some public TCRs were present in many individuals.

The cohort consisted of 666 healthy bone marrow donors. All cohort members were sampled while nominally healthy, although unrecorded immune exposures were likely present. The donor was CMV seropositive and was included in the group of 250 to 350 seropositive cohort members. A peripheral blood sample was collected from each donor, and TCR beta sequencing was performed on peripheral blood mononuclear cells. Genomic DNA extraction from the blood cell samples was performed with the Qiagen DNeasy Blood Extraction Kit. The method was the immunoSEQ multiplex PCR assay. The multiplex PCR relied on a mix of 60 forward primers for TCR Vbeta segments and 13 reverse primers for TCR Jbeta segments. A multiplex PCR assay on genomic DNA amplified the CDR3 region of rearranged TCR beta genes. On the Illumina HiSeq System, the amplified TCR beta libraries were sequenced as 87-base-pair reads. On the study's bioinformatics: In a later analysis, some 80 million unique TCR beta chains were counted across the roughly 670 repertoires, and roughly 11 million of these chains were shared by at least two donors. To remove PCR and sequencing errors, raw reads were error-corrected and collapsed into unique sequences using a nearest-neighbor algorithm that merged closely related sequences. To assign V, D and J gene segments, CDR3 sequences were aligned to IMGT reference sequences. For a sequence to be retained, at least a six-nucleotide match to both a V gene segment and a J gene segment was required. Rearrangements were classified as productive when the CDR3 lacked stop codons and remained in frame with V and J, and all other rearrangements were classified as non-productive. CDR3 was defined by IMGT convention, running from the second conserved V-encoded cysteine to the conserved J-encoded phenylalanine. Sequences without an unambiguous match to a single V gene segment were excluded from the earlier analysis of approximately 560 of the donors. In an earlier analysis of a few hundred of the donors, V segments were called functional above 56.7% productive rearrangements and were called segregating when the between-donor standard deviation exceeded 5%. A statistical classification framework was developed to diagnose cytomegalovirus status using the catalog of TCR beta chain sequences. A later analysis assigned V and J genes by comparing TCR nucleotide sequences with IMGT/GENE-DB human TR gene sequences. Using the TCRdist pipeline, a later analysis assigned CDR3 sequences along with most-parsimonious VDJ recombination scenarios. In a later analysis, every TCR beta chain was defined by the combination of its CDR3 amino acid sequence and its V-gene family, and reads without a unique V-gene family were dropped. To address suspected cross-contamination and a sequencing artifact, a later analysis removed roughly 580 highly shared, low-generation-probability nucleotide sequences. A later analysis calculated a clonal expansion index for each public chain from normalized within-repertoire ranks of inferred template counts. A later analysis computed generation probabilities with a VDJ recombination model fitted to out-of-frame rearrangements, and checked the results against IGoR. In a later analysis, hypergeometric tests were used to score TCR-TCR, TCR-HLA and TCR-CMV co-occurrence, with a repertoire-size bias correction applied to TCR pairs. In a later analysis, false discovery rates were estimated by permuting HLA or CMV assignments 20 times. In a later analysis, co-occurring TCRs were grouped using DBSCAN, and TCRdist sequence similarity was added for clustering within HLA-allele-positive subsets. Repertoires with fewer than 30,000 or more than 120,000 public chains, plus five repertoires with anomalous nucleotide sharing, were excluded from co-occurrence clustering. The source is immuneACCESS, and TCRdb retained only in-frame sequences with V and J called. Part of the clones is not carried over; for the studies checked, unresolved V genes explain less than half of this, and the remainder is unexplained. V and J calls and clone size are as listed in that table; D and trimming were resolved from the DNA. The sample profile shows approximately 170,000 clones; approximately 81% of them were found once. The top ten clones comprise 1.3% of the sample.

This TCR derives from a man aged 50 to 59 in good health and CMV-seropositive. The sequence joins TRBV25-1 to TRBJ1-2; no D segment can be confidently identified. Sequences were obtained from PBMCs. The CDR3 in this case is CASSEFGPGSSLDYGYTF. The DNA sequence is as follows: TGTGCCAGCAGTGAATTCGGGCCCGGGAGCTCCCTGGACTATGGCTACACCTTC.